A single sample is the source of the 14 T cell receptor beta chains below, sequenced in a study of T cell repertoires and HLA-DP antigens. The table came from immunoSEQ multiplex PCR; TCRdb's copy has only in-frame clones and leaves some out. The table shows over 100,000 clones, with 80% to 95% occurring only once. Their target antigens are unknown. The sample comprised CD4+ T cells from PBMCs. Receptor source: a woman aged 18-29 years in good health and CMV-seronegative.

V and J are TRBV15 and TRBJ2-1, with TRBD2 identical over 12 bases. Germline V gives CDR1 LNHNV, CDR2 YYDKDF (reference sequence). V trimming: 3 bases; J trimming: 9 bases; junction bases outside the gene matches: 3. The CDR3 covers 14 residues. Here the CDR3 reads CATSRTSGSGEQFF. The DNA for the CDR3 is TGTGCCACCAGCAGGACTAGCGGGAGCGGTGAGCAGTTCTTC.

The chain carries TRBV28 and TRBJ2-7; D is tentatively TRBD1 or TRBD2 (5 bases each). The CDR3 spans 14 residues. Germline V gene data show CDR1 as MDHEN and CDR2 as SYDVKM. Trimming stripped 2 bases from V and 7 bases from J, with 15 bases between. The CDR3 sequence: CASSLSTRGLEQYF. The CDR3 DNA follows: TGTGCCAGCAGTTTAAGCACGAGGGGTTTAGAGCAGTACTTC.

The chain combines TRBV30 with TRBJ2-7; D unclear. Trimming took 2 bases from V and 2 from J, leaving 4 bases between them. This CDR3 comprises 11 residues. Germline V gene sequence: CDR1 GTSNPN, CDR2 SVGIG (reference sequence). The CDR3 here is CAWSSPYEQYF. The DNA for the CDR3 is TGTGCCTGGAGTAGCCCCTACGAGCAGTACTTC.

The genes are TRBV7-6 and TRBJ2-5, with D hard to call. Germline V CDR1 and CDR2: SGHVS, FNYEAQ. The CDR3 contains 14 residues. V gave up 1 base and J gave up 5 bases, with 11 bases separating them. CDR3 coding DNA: TGTGCCAGCAGCTTAGTAGTGGTTGGGGAGACCCAGTACTTC. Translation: CASSLVVVGETQYF.

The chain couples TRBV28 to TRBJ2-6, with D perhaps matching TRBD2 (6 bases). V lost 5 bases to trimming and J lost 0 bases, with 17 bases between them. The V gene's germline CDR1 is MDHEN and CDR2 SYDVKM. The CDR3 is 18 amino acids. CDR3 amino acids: CASSGPGLQSSGANVLTF. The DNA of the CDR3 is TGTGCCAGCAGTGGGCCGGGACTTCAGAGCTCTGGGGCCAACGTCCTGACTTTC. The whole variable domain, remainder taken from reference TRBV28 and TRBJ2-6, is DVKVTQSSRYLVKRTGEKVFLECVQDMDHENMFWYRQDPGLGLRLIYFSYDVKMKEKGDIPEGYSVSREKKERFSLILESASTNQTSMYLCASSGPGLQSSGANVLTFGAGSRLTVL.

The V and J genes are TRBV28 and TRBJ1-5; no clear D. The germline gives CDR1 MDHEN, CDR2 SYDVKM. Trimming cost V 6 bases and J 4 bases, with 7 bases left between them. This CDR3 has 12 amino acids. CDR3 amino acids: CASSVINQPQHF. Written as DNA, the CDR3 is TGTGCCAGCAGCGTGATAAATCAGCCCCAGCATTTT.

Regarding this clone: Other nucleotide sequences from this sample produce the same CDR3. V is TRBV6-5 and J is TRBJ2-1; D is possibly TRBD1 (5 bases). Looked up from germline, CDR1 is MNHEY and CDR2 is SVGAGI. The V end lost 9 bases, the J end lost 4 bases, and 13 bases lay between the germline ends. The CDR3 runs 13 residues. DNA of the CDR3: TGTGCCAGTAGCTTAGACAGTTACAATGAGCAGTTCTTC. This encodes CASSLDSYNEQFF.

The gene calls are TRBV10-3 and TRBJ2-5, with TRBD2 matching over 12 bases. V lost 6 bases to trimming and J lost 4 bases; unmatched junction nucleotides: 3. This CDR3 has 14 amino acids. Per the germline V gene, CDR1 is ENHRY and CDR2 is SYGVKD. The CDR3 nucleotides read TGTGCCATCAGCGAGGGACTAGCGGGAGAGACCCAGTACTTC. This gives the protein CAISEGLAGETQYF.

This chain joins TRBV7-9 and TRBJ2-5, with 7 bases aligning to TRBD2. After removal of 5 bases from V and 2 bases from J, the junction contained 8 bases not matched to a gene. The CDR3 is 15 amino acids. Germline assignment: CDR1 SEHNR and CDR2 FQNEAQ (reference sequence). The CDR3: CASSPRGSGQETQYF. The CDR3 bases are TGTGCCAGCAGCCCCCGGGGTAGCGGGCAAGAGACCCAGTACTTC.

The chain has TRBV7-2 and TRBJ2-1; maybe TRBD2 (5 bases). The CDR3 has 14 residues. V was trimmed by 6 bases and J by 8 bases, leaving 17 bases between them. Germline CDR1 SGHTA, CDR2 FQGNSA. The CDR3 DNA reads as TGTGCCAGCAGTCGTGGGCTAGCTCTCGATGAGCAGTTCTTC. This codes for CASSRGLALDEQFF.

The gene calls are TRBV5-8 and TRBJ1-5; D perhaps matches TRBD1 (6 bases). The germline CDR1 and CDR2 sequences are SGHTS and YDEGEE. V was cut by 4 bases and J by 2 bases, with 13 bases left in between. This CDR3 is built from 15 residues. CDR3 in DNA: TGTGCCAGCAGCCAGGGACATTTAGGCAATCAGCCCCAGCATTTT. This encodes CASSQGHLGNQPQHF.

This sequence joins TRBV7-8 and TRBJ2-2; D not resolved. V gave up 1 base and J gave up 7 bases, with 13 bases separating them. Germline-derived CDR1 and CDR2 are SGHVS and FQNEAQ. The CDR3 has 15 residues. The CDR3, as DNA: TGTGCCAGCAGCTTAGGGGTCGAGCCGGGCGGGGAGCTGTTTTTT. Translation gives CASSLGVEPGGELFF.

The CDR3 DNA is TGCGCCAGCAGGAGGACAGTTGACACTGAAGCTTTCTTT. Its protein product is CASRRTVDTEAFF. The rearrangement uses TRBV5-1 and TRBJ1-1, with a possible D match to TRBD1 (6 bases). V was trimmed by 5 bases and J by 3 bases, leaving 11 bases between them. Germline values: CDR1 SGHRS, CDR2 YFSETQ. The CDR3 covers 13 residues.

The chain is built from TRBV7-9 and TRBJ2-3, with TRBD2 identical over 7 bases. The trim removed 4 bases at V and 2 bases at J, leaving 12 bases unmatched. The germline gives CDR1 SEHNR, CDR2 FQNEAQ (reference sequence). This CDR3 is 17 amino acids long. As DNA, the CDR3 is TGTGCCAGCAGCTCACGGCGCGGGGGAGGGTACACAGATACGCAGTATTTT. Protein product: CASSSRRGGGYTDTQYF.